These T cell receptor beta chains were read from a single sample in a study of CD8+ T cells in alopecia areata. Some clones are missing from TCRdb's copy, which holds only in-frame ones; the method was immunoSEQ multiplex PCR. The data contain roughly 210,000 clones, around two fifths of them singletons. The specimen comprised CD4+ T cells sorted from blood, sampled at roughly week 38, from a patient treated with tofacitinib. Every receptor here comes from a human donor with alopecia areata. The CDR3 runs from the conserved cysteine through the conserved F or W. D genes are given only for firm matches. Size is stated for part of the rows, as once, few or many counts, or as a class when the clone is expanded.

>TRBV29-1|TRBJ2-3|few|TRBD2
TGCAGCGTTGAAGATCCGAGCGGGGGCGCGTCAGATACGCAGTATTTT
CSVEDPSGGASDTQYF
>TRBV7-9|TRBJ1-2|few|-
TGTGCCAGCAGCTTAATTGGAGGGACGCTCTATGGCTACACCTTC
CASSLIGGTLYGYTF
>TRBV29-1|TRBJ2-4|few|-
TGCAGCGTTGAAGATCGACTTCACACCAGGAACATTCAGTACTTC
CSVEDRLHTRNIQYF
>TRBV29-1|TRBJ2-7|-|-
TGCAGCGTTGAAGTCAGTCGGTACGAGCAGTACTTC
CSVEVSRYEQYF
>TRBV20-1|TRBJ2-3|-|-
TGCAGTGCTAGAGGACCAGATACGCAGTATTTT
CSARGPDTQYF
>TRBV7-3|TRBJ2-1|few|-
TGTGCCAGCAGCTTAATGGGGAGAGGGAGCGGGTCCAGCGAGCAGTTCTTC
CASSLMGRGSGSSEQFF
>TRBV20-1|TRBJ2-7|few|-
TGCAGTGCGGGGGACAAGTCGAGGCGGGACTTC
CSAGDKSRRDF
>TRBV5-1|TRBJ1-5|-|-
TGCGCCAGCAGCCCCGGGACCCTCGGTAATCAGCCCCAGCATTTT
CASSPGTLGNQPQHF
>TRBV6-1|TRBJ1-2|-|-
TGTGCCAGCAGTGAGGACAGAGGGAACTATGGCTACACCTTC
CASSEDRGNYGYTF
>TRBV28|TRBJ1-2|few|-
TGTGCCAGCAGATCTGGCGGGGGGGGCCTATCGGCTGGCTACACCTTC
CASRSGGGGLSAGYTF
>TRBV19|TRBJ2-1|-|-
TGTGCCAGTATCCTTACGGGAGCAGGGGGCAATGAGCAGTTCTTC
CASILTGAGGNEQFF
>TRBV7-9|TRBJ2-7|-|TRBD2
TGTGCCAGCAGCTCACAGGCGGGAGGGCCCCACGAGCAGTACTTC
CASSSQAGGPHEQYF
>TRBV11-3|TRBJ2-5|-|-
TGTGCCAGCAGCTCCCGGTACCAAGAGACCCAGTACTTC
CASSSRYQETQYF
>TRBV7-2|TRBJ1-1|-|-
TGTGCCAGCAGCTTCCCAGGGAGGAACACTGAAGCTTTCTTT
CASSFPGRNTEAFF
>TRBV25-1|TRBJ2-5|few|TRBD2
TGTGCCAGCAGTGCGGCATCAGGGACTAGCGGGAGGGCGAAGACCCAGTACTTC
CASSAASGTSGRAKTQYF
>TRBV29-1|TRBJ2-1|-|-
TGCAGCGTTGGGCAGTACAATGAGCAGTTCTTC
CSVGQYNEQFF
>TRBV2|TRBJ2-7|-|TRBD1
TGTGCCAGCAGGGACCGGGACAGGGGGGCGCAGTACTTC
CASRDRDRGAQYF
>TRBV30|TRBJ1-4|-|TRBD1
TGTGCCTCAAACAGGGGGCTGGAAAAACTGTTTTTT
CASNRGLEKLFF
>TRBV15|TRBJ2-1|few|-
TGTGCCACCAGCAGAGATATCCCCAGGGCCACCTACAATGAGCAGTTCTTC
CATSRDIPRATYNEQFF
>TRBV30|TRBJ2-5|-|TRBD1
TGTGCCTGGAGTTCGGACAGGGGACAGACCCAGTACTTC
CAWSSDRGQTQYF
>TRBV11-3|TRBJ2-1|few|-
TGTGCCAGCAGCTTAGGAAATGAGCAGTTCTTC
CASSLGNEQFF
>TRBV6-1|TRBJ2-7|-|-
TGTGCCAGCAGTGAAGCGGTGGATCGGTACGAGCAGTACTTC
CASSEAVDRYEQYF
>TRBV5-1|TRBJ2-3|few|TRBD2
TGCGCCAGCAGCCCAACACCGGGACTAGCGGACACAGATACGCAGTATTTT
CASSPTPGLADTDTQYF
>TRBV5-1|TRBJ2-5|-|-
TGCGCCAGCAGCTTCCCGGACAGTCCCCCCAGAGAGACCCAGTACTTC
CASSFPDSPPRETQYF
>TRBV27|TRBJ2-7|-|TRBD1
TGTGCCAGCAGTACCCTTCAGGGGGCCCACTCCTACGAGCAGTACTTC
CASSTLQGAHSYEQYF
>TRBV27|TRBJ1-5|-|-
TGTGCCAGCAGGTTCACTAGCAATCAGCCCCAGCATTTT
CASRFTSNQPQHF
>TRBV13|TRBJ2-1|few|-
TGTGCCAGCAGCCCCCGCGGGGGCTATGAGCAGTTCTTC
CASSPRGGYEQFF
>TRBV9|TRBJ2-1|-|TRBD2
TGTGCCAGCAGCGTGGGCCCGGGACTAGCGTCCCAAAGCTCCTACAATGAGCAGTTCTTC
CASSVGPGLASQSSYNEQFF
>TRBV2|TRBJ2-6|-|-
TGTGCCAGCGGGGAGGTGAGGACTGGGGCCAACGTCCTGACTTTC
CASGEVRTGANVLTF
>TRBV10-3|TRBJ2-3|-|TRBD2
TGTGCCATCAGTGGTCTCCTGACTAGCGGCAGCACAGATACGCAGTATTTT
CAISGLLTSGSTDTQYF
>TRBV7-9|TRBJ2-7|few|TRBD1
TGTGCCAGCAGCCCTGGGACAGCCACCTACGAGCAGTACTTC
CASSPGTATYEQYF
>TRBV30|TRBJ2-6|-|-
TGTGCCTGGAGTGTTACTGGGGCCAACGTCCTGACTTTC
CAWSVTGANVLTF
>TRBV29-1|TRBJ2-7|-|-
TGCAGCGTTGGTCTGGGCGTTTACGAGCAGTACTTC
CSVGLGVYEQYF
>TRBV7-8|TRBJ1-5|few|-
TGTGCCAGCAGCCTTAAGCGGGACGGCCATCAGCCCCAGCATTTT
CASSLKRDGHQPQHF
>TRBV27|TRBJ2-7|-|TRBD2
TGTGCCAGCAGATGGGGCGGGAGGACCACTCACAACGAGCAGTACTTC
CASRWGGRTTHNEQYF
>TRBV7-3|TRBJ2-5|once|TRBD1
TGTGCCAGCAGCTTAAACAGGCAGGGGGCCCAGTACTTC
CASSLNRQGAQYF
>TRBV6-5|TRBJ2-3|many|-
TGTGCCAGCAGTTACTCCCGGAACAGGGATACGCAGTATTTT
CASSYSRNRDTQYF
>TRBV29-1|TRBJ2-2|-|-
TGCAGCGTTCGGGGCCAAGCCGGGGAGCTGTTTTTT
CSVRGQAGELFF
>TRBV6-5|TRBJ1-1|-|-
TGTGCCAGCAGTTACTCGATGTGGGAGAACACTGAAGCTTTCTTT
CASSYSMWENTEAFF
>TRBV6-6|TRBJ2-1|few|-
TGTGCCAGCAGTTACTCTGCCGGGACCCATGAGCAGTTCTTC
CASSYSAGTHEQFF
>TRBV28|TRBJ2-3|few|TRBD2
TGTGCCAGCAGTTTACCCTTAGCGGGACTAGATACGCAGTATTTT
CASSLPLAGLDTQYF
>TRBV11-2|TRBJ1-3|-|-
TGTGCCAGCAGCTTAGATGGACGCTCTGGAAACACCATATATTTT
CASSLDGRSGNTIYF
>TRBV15|TRBJ1-2|-|-
TGTGCCACCAGGACAGTAAATGCGTCTGGCTACACCTTC
CATRTVNASGYTF
>TRBV15|TRBJ2-3|-|-
TGTGCCACCAGCAGAGCGCCACCGGGTCTAAGGGAAGATACGCAGTATTTT
CATSRAPPGLREDTQYF
>TRBV14|TRBJ2-2|-|-
TGTGCCAGCAGCCAACGGGACATGAACACCGGGGAGCTGTTTTTT
CASSQRDMNTGELFF
>TRBV30|TRBJ2-1|-|-
TGTGTCACTCGGGGGACTGAAGCAAGCTCCTACAATGAGCAGTTCTTC
CVTRGTEASSYNEQFF
>TRBV25-1|TRBJ2-7|-|-
TGTGCCAGCAGTGAATATAGGGGAAGCTCCTACGAGCAGTACTTC
CASSEYRGSSYEQYF
>TRBV11-2|TRBJ2-3|-|-
TGTGCCAGCAGCCGCACAGATACGCAGTATTTT
CASSRTDTQYF
>TRBV15|TRBJ1-2|-|-
TGTGCCACCAGCAGAGCTGGGATCTTGGACTATGGCTACACCTTC
CATSRAGILDYGYTF
>TRBV10-3|TRBJ2-7|few|-
TGTGCCATCAGTGAGTCGACTGAAAAGGGGGGGCAGTACTTC
CAISESTEKGGQYF
>TRBV7-3|TRBJ1-1|many|-
TGTGCCAGCAGCTTAACGCGAACTTTGGGGAACACTGAAGCTTTCTTT
CASSLTRTLGNTEAFF
>TRBV28|TRBJ2-6|few|-
TGTGCCAGCAGTTCGGGTGGGTCTGGGGCCAACGTCCTGACTTTC
CASSSGGSGANVLTF
>TRBV29-1|TRBJ2-7|few|-
TGCAGCGTGACCGGGGCAGGGGCAGGCGAGCAGTACTTC
CSVTGAGAGEQYF
>TRBV14|TRBJ1-2|-|TRBD1
TGTGCCAGCAGCCGACAACAGACAGGGGGACAGGGCTACACCTTC
CASSRQQTGGQGYTF
>TRBV29-1|TRBJ1-1|-|-
TGCAGCGTTGAAAAGAGCCCCCTGAACACTGAAGCTTTCTTT
CSVEKSPLNTEAFF
>TRBV18|TRBJ2-1|-|TRBD2
TGTGCCAGCTCACCACCGTCCCTAGCGGGAGGGCAGTTCTTC
CASSPPSLAGGQFF
>TRBV14|TRBJ2-3|many|-
TGTGCCAGCAGCCAAGTTAGCGGTGGGACGCAGTATTTT
CASSQVSGGTQYF
>TRBV2|TRBJ1-2|-|TRBD1
TGTGCCAGCACGACAGGGACCGGCTACACCTTC
CASTTGTGYTF
>TRBV29-1|TRBJ2-5|-|TRBD2
TGCAGCGTTGAAGCCACAAGCGGGAGGGCCAGGGGGACCCAGTACTTC
CSVEATSGRARGTQYF
>TRBV5-1|TRBJ2-7|few|-
TGCGCCAGCAGCTTGGAATTAGCGGAAGGCGAGCAGTACTTC
CASSLELAEGEQYF